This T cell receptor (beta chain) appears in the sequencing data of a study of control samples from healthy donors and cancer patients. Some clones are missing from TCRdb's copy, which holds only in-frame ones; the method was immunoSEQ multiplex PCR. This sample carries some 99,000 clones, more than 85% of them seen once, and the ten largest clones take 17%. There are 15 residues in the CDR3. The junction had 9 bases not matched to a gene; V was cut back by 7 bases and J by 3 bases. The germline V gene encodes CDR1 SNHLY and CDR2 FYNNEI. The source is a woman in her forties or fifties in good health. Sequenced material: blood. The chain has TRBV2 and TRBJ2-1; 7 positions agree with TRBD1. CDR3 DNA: TGTGCCAGCATTGGGAACAGGGGTCGCTACAATGAGCAGTTCTTC. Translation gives CASIGNRGRYNEQFF.